The 4 T cell receptor beta chains below were found in one sample sequenced in a study of blood T cell repertoires in COVID-19. Clones were sequenced by immunoSEQ multiplex PCR, and TCRdb holds only the in-frame ones, with some missing. The sample contains about 50,000 clones, about four fifths of which appear only once. Sequencing input: peripheral blood. The receptor source for this set is a man aged 70 or older with active COVID-19.

V is TRBV14 and J is TRBJ1-2, with D hard to call. Germline CDR1 SGHDN, CDR2 FVKESK. Trimming shortened V by 4 bases and J by 5 bases, and 14 bases separated the two germline ends. The CDR3 contains 14 residues. The CDR3 region is CASSRNMGTYGYTF. CDR3 bases: TGTGCCAGCAGCCGTAACATGGGCACGTATGGCTACACCTTC.

This clone was found once. The V gene is TRBV28, the J gene TRBJ1-1; no clear D gene. Germline loops: CDR1 MDHEN, CDR2 SYDVKM. The CDR3 is 11 residues long. Trimming left V 6 bases short and J 6 bases short, with 8 bases between. CDR3 nucleotides: TGTGCCAGCAGGCGTGTCCCTGAAGCTTTCTTT. Amino acids: CASRRVPEAFF. Full variable domain (remainder filled in from reference TRBV28 and TRBJ1-1): DVKVTQSSRYLVKRTGEKVFLECVQDMDHENMFWYRQDPGLGLRLIYFSYDVKMKEKGDIPEGYSVSREKKERFSLILESASTNQTSMYLCASRRVPEAFFGQGTRLTVV.

The chain is built from TRBV19 and TRBJ2-7; TRBD2 aligns across 8 bases. Germline trimming cut 9 bases from V and 1 base from J; bases unmatched to any gene: 5. CDR3 length: 13 amino acids. The germline CDR1 and CDR2 sequences are LNHDA and SQIVND (reference sequence). CDR3 sequence (DNA): TGTGCCAGCCGGGAGGGGGGATCCTACGAGCAGTACTTC. This codes for CASREGGSYEQYF.

The chain employs TRBV9 and TRBJ2-5, with a weak D call TRBD1 (5 bases). This CDR3 has 16 residues. From germline, CDR1 is SGDLS and CDR2 YYNGEE. Trimming stripped 0 bases from V and 2 bases from J, with 14 bases between. CDR3 sequence (DNA): TGTGCCAGCAGCGTAGCCCCACAGGTACGACAAGAGACCCAGTACTTC. Translation gives CASSVAPQVRQETQYF.